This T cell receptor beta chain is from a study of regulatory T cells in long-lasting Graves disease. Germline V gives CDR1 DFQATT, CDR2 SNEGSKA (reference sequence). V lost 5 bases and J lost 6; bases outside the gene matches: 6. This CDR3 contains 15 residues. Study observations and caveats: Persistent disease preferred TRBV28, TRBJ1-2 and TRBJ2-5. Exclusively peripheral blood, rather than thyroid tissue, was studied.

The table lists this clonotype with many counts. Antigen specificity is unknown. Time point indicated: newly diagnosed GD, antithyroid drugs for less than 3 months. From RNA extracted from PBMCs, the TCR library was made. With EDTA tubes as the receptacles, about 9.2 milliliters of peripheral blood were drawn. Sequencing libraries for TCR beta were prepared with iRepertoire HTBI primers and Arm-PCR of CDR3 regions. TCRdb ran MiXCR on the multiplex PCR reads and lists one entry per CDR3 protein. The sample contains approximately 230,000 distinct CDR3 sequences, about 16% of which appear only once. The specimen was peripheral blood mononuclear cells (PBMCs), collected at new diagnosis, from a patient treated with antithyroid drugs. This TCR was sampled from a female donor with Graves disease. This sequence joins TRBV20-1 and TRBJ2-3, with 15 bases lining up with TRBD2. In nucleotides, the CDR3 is TGCAGTGCTTCAGGACTAGCGGGGGGGAGGGATACGCAGTATTTT. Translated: CSASGLAGGRDTQYF.